Sequencing of this T cell receptor (beta chain) was carried out in a study of T cells in Graves' hyperthyroidism and ophthalmopathy. Study-wide results and limits: Patients with ophthalmopathy were separated from those with stable hyperthyroidism by a 13 V-J model. For ophthalmopathy, model prediction preceded onset by a median about 6 months.

Uncontrolled infection, other autoimmune disease, pregnancy or lactation led to exclusion. Over 8 ml fresh peripheral blood yielded the PBMCs. The V gene's germline CDR1 is MNHEY and CDR2 SMNVEV (reference sequence). V lost 3 bases to trimming and J lost 5 bases, with 17 bases between them. CDR3 length: 15 residues. TCR beta CDR3 regions were amplified from RNA. A first-round RT-PCR of the TCR CDR3 used the HTBI primer set. TCRdb processed the multiplex PCR reads anew with MiXCR; each CDR3 protein has one entry. The profile shows some 440,000 distinct CDR3 sequences, about 15% of them singletons. With respect to this clonotype: Its specificity is unknown.

This TCR was recovered from a woman aged 18-29 years with Graves' hyperthyroidism. Source material: blood. The chain combines TRBV27 with TRBJ2-7, with D possibly matching TRBD2 (6 bases). Here the CDR3 DNA reads TGTGCCAGCAGTTTTGTGGGAAGGGGACTCGACGAGCAGTACTTC. Translation gives CASSFVGRGLDEQYF.